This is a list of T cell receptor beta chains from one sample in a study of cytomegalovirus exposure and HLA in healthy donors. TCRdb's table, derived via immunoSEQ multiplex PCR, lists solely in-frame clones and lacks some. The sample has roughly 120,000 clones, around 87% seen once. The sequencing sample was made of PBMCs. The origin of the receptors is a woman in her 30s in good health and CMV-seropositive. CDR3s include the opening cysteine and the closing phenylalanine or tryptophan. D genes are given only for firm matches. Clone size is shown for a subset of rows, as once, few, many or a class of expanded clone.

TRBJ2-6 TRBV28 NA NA CASSARQGLVSGANVLTF TGTGCCAGCAGTGCCAGACAGGGACTGGTTTCTGGGGCCAACGTCCTGACTTTC
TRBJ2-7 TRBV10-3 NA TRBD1 CAISEQGLPYEQYF TGTGCCATCAGTGAACAGGGGCTCCCCTACGAGCAGTACTTC
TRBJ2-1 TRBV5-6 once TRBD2 CASSFWTSGTNNEQFF TGTGCCAGCAGCTTTTGGACTAGCGGTACAAACAATGAGCAGTTCTTC
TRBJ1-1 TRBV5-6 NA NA CASSLGGMGAFF TGTGCCAGCAGCCTCGGGGGGATGGGAGCTTTCTTT
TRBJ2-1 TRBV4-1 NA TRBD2 CASSQMGLAGHNEQFF TGCGCCAGCAGCCAGATGGGACTAGCGGGCCACAATGAGCAGTTCTTC
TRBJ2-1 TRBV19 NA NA CASSILLGGYNEQFF TGTGCCAGTAGTATTTTACTGGGGGGCTACAATGAGCAGTTCTTC
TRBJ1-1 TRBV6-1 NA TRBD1 CAGPPGTGSTEAFF TGTGCCGGCCCACCGGGGACAGGAAGCACTGAAGCTTTCTTT
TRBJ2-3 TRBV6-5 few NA CASRGHGTDTQYF TGTGCCAGCAGAGGACACGGCACAGATACGCAGTATTTT
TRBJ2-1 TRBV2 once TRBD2 CASRLAGVLNEQFF TGTGCCAGCAGACTCGCGGGAGTTCTGAATGAGCAGTTCTTC
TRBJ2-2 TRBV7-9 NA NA CASSLSLSGELFF TGTGCCAGCAGCTTATCACTAAGTGGGGAGCTGTTTTTT
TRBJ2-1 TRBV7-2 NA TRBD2 CASSFGREGGEQFF TGTGCCAGCAGCTTCGGTAGGGAGGGCGGTGAGCAGTTCTTC
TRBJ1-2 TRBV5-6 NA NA CASSLAGHLDGYTF TGTGCCAGCAGCTTGGCTGGACACCTAGATGGCTACACCTTC
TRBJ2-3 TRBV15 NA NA CATSRAKRGTDTQYF TGTGCCACCAGCAGAGCCAAGAGGGGCACAGATACGCAGTATTTT
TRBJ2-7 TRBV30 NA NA CAWSVRGRGQGYEQYF TGTGCCTGGAGTGTACGAGGCAGGGGACAAGGGTACGAGCAGTACTTC
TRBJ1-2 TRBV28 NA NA CASIREGHGYTF TGTGCCAGCATCAGGGAGGGTCATGGCTACACCTTC
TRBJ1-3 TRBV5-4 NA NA CASSSDRNTIYF TGTGCCAGCAGCTCAGATCGAAACACCATATATTTT
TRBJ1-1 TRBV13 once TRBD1 CASRTGTEAFF TGTGCCAGCCGGACAGGGACTGAAGCTTTCTTT
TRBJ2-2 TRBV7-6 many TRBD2 CASSLVLAGGTNTGELFF TGTGCCAGCAGCTTAGTCCTAGCGGGGGGCACGAACACCGGGGAGCTGTTTTTT
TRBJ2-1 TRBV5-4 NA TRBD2 CASSRAQGSGRGFNEQFF TGTGCCAGCTCGCGGGCCCAGGGTAGCGGGAGAGGGTTCAATGAGCAGTTCTTC
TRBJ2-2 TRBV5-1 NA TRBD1 CASSLAGTGLTGELFF TGCGCCAGCAGCTTGGCCGGGACAGGGTTGACCGGGGAGCTGTTTTTT
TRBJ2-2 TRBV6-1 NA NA CASSERGAFPGELFF TGTGCCAGCAGTGAACGTGGGGCCTTCCCCGGGGAGCTGTTTTTT
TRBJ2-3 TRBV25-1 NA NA CASSAVADTQYF TGTGCCAGCAGTGCAGTGGCAGATACGCAGTATTTT
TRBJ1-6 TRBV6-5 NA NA CASSYGEDSPLHF TGTGCCAGCAGTTACGGGGAGGATTCACCCCTCCACTTT
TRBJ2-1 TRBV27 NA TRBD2 CASSLRREGRHEQFF TGTGCCAGCAGTTTAAGGCGGGAGGGCCGCCATGAGCAGTTCTTC
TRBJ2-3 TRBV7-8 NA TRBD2 CATGLAGLTDTQYF TGTGCCACCGGACTAGCGGGGCTCACAGATACGCAGTATTTT
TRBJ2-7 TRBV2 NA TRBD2 CASSERLAGGEQYF TGTGCCAGCAGTGAGCGACTAGCGGGGGGAGAGCAGTACTTC
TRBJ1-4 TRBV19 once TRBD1 CASRTGTGNEKLFF TGTGCCAGTAGGACCGGGACAGGGAATGAAAAACTGTTTTTT
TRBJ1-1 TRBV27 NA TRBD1 CATQGAQEAFF TGTGCCACCCAGGGGGCGCAGGAAGCTTTCTTT
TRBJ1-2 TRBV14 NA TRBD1 CASSQADRGIYGYTF TGTGCCAGCAGCCAAGCGGACAGGGGAATCTATGGCTACACCTTC
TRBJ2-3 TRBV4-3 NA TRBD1 CASSQNTGQGRYTQYF TGCGCCAGCAGCCAGAATACGGGACAGGGACGTTATACGCAGTATTTT
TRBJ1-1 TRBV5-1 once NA CASSLGGNTEAFF TGCGCCAGCAGCTTGGGAGGGAACACTGAAGCTTTCTTT
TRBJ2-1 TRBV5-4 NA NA CASSPQRPNEQFF TGTGCCAGCAGCCCCCAGAGGCCCAATGAGCAGTTCTTC
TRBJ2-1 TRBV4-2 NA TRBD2 CASSQERAGGRNEQFF TGTGCCAGCAGCCAAGAGAGGGCGGGAGGGCGGAATGAGCAGTTCTTC
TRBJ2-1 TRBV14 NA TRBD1 CASSSTGKFFSYNEQFF TGTGCCAGCAGCTCGACAGGGAAATTCTTTTCCTACAATGAGCAGTTCTTC
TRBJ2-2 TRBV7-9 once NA CASSLKRQNTGELFF TGTGCCAGCAGCTTAAAGCGGCAGAACACCGGGGAGCTGTTTTTT
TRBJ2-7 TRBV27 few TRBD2 CASSPPGLAGTSSYEQYF TGTGCCAGCAGCCCTCCGGGACTAGCGGGGACCTCCTCCTACGAGCAGTACTTC